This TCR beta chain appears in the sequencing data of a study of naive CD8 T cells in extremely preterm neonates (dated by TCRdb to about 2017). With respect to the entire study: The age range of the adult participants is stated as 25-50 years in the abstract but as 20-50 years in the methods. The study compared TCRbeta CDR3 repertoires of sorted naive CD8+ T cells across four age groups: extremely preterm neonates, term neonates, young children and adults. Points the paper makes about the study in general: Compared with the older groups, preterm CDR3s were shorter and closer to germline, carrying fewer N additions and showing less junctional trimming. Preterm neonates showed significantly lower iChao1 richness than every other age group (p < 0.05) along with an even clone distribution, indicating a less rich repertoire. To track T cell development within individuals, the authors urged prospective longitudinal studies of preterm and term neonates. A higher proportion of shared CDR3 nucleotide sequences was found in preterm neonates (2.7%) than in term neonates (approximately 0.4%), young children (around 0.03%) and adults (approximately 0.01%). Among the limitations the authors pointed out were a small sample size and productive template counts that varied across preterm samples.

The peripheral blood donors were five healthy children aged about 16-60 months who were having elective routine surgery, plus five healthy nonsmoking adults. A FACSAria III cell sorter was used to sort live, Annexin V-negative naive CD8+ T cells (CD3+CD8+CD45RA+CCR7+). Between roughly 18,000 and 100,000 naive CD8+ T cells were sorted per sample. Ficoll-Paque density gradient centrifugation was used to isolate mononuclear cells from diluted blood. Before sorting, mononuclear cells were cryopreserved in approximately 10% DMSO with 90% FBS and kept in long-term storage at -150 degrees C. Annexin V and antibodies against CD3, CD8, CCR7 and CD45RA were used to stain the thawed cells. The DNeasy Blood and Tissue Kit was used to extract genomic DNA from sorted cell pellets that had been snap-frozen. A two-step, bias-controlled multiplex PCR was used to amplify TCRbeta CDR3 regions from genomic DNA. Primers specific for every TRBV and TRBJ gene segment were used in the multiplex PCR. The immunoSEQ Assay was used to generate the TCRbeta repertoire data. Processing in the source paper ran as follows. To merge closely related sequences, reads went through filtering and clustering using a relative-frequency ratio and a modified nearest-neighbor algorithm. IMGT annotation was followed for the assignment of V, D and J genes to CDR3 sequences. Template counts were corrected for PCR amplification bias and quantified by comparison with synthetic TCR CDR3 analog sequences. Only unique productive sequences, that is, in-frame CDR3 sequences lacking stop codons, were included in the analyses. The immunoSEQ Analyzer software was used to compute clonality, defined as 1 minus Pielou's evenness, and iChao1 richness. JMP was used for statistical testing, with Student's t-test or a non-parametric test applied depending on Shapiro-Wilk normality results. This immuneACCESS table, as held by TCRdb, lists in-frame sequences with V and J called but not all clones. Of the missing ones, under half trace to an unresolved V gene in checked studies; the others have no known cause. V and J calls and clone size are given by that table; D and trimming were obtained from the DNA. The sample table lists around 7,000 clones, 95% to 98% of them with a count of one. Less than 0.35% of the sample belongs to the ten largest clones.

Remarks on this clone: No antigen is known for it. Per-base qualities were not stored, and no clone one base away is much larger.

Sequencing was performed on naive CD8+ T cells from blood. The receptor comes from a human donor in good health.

The CDR3 region has the sequence CASSLLGGPGEAFF. The bases are TGTGCCAGCAGCCTCTTAGGGGGCCCGGGAGAAGCTTTCTTT. Here the chain combines TRBV7-9 and TRBJ1-1; 7 central bases correspond to TRBD1. The germline V end is reduced by 5 bases and the J end by 8 bases; junction bases left unmatched: 11. The CDR3 runs 14 residues from the cysteine to the phenylalanine. Of the read, only the CDR3 DNA is kept; its 42 bases are in frame from base 1. From the germline V gene (reference sequence), CDR1 is SEHNR and CDR2 is FQNEAQ.